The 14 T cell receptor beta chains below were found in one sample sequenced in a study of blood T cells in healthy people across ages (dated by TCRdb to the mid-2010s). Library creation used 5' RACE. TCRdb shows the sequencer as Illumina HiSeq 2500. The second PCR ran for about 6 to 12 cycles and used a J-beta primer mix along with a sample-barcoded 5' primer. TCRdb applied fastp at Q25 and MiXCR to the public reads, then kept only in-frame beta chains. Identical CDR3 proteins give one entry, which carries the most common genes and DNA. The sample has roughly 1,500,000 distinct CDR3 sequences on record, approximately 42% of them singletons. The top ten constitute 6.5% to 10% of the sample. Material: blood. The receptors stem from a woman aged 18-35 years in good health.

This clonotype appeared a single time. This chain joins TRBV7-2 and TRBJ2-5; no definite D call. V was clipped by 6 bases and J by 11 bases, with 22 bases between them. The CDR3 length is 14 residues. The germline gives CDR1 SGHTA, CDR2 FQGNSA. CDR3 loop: CASRVVEGPNEQYF. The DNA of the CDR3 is TGTGCCAGCAGGGTGGTCGAAGGGCCGAATGAGCAGTACTTC.

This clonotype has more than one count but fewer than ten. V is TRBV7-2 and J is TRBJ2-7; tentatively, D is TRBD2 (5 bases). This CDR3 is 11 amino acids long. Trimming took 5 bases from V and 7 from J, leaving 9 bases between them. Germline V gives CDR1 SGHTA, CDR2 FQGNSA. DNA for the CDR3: TGTGCCAGCAGCAATACTAGGGAGCAGTACTTC. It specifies CASSNTREQYF.

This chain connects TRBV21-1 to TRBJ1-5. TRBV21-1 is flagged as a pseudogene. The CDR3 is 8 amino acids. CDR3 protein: CARTPQHF. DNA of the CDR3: TGTGCCAGAACACCCCAGCATTTT.

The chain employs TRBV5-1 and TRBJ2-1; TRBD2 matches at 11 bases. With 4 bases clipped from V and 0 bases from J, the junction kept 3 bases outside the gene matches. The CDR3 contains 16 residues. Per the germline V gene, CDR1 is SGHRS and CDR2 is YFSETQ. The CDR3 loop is CASSIGLAGSYNEQFF. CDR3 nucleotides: TGCGCCAGCAGCATCGGACTAGCGGGCTCCTACAATGAGCAGTTCTTC.

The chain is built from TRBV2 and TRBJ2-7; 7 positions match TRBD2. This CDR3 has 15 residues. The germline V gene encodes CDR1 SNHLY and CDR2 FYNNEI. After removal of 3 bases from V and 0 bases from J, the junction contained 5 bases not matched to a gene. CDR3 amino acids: CASSDDSGYSYEQYF. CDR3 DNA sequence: TGTGCCAGCAGTGACGATAGCGGGTACTCCTACGAGCAGTACTTC.

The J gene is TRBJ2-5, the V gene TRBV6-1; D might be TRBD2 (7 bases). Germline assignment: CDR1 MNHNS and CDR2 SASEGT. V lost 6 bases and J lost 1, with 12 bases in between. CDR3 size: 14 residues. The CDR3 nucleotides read TGTGCCAGCAGAAGGGGGGGAACCCAAGAGACCCAGTACTTC. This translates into CASRRGGTQETQYF.

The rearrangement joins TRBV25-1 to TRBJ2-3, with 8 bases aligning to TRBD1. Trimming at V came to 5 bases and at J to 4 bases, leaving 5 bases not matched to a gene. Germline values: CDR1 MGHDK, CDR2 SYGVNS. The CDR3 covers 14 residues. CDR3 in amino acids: CASSRQGNSDTQYF. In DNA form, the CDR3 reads TGTGCCAGCAGTCGACAGGGGAACTCAGATACGCAGTATTTT.

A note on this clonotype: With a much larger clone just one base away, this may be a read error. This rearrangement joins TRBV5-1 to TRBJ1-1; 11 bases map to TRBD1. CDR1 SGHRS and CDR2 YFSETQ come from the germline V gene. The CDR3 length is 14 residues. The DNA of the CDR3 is TGCGCCGGCAGCGAGGGACAGGGGGGAAGTGAAGCTTTCTTT. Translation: CAGSEGQGGSEAFF. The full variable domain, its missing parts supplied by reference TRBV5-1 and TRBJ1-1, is KAGVTQTPRYLIKTRGQQVTLSCSPISGHRSVSWYQQTPGQGLQFLFEYFSETQRNKGNFPGRFSGRQFSNSRSEMNVSTLELGDSALYLCAGSEGQGGSEAFFGQGTRLTVV.

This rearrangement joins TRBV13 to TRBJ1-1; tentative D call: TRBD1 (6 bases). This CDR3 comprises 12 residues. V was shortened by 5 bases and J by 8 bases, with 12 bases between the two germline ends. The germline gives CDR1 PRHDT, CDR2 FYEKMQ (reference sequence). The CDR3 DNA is TGTGCCAGCAGCACTCAGGACAGCGAAGCTTTCTTT. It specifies CASSTQDSEAFF.

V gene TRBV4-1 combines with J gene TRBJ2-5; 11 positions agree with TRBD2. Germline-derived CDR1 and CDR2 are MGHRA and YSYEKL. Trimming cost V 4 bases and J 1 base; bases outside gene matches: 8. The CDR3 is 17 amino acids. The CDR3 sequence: CASSLGASGGLQETQYF. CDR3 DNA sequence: TGCGCCAGCAGCCTAGGGGCTAGCGGGGGGCTCCAAGAGACCCAGTACTTC.

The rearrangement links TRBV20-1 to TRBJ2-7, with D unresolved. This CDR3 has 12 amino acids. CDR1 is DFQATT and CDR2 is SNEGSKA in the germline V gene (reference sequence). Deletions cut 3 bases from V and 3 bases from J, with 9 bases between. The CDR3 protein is CSASFLYYEQYF. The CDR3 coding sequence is TGCAGTGCTAGTTTTCTCTACTACGAGCAGTACTTC.

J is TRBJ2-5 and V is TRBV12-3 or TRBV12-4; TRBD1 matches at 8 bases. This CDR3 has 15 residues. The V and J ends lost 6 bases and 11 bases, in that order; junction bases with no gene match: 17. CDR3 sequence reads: CASSPGQGGMDEQYF. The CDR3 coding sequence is TGTGCCAGCAGCCCAGGACAGGGAGGTATGGATGAGCAGTACTTC.

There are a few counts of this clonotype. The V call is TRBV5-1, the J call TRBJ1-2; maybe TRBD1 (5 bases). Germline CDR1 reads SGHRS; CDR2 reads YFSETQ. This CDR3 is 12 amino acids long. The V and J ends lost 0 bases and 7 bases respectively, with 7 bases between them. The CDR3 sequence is CASSLEGLGYTF. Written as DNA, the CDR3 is TGCGCCAGCAGCTTGGAGGGGCTTGGCTACACCTTC.

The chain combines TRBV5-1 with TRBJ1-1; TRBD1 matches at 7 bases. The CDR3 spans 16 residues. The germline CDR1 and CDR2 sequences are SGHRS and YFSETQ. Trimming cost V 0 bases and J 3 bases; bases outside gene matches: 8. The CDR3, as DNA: TGCGCCAGCAGCTTGGGGGAGACAGGGCCCCACACTGAAGCTTTCTTT. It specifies CASSLGETGPHTEAFF.